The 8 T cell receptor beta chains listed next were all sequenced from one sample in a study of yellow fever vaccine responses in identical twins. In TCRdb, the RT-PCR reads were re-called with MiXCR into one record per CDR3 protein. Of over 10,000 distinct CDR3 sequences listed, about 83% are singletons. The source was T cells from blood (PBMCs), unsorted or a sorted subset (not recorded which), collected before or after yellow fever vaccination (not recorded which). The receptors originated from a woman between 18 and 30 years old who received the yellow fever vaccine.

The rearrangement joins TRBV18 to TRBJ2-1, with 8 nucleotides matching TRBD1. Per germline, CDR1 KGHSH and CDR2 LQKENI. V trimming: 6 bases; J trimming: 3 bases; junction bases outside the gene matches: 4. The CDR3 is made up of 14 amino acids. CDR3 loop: CASSAGGNYNEQFF. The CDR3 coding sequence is TGTGCCAGCTCGGCAGGGGGCAACTACAATGAGCAGTTCTTC.

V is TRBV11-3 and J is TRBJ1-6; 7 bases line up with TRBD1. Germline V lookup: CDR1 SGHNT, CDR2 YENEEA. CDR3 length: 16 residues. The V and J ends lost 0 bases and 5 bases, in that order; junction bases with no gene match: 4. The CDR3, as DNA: TGTGCCAGCAGCTTAGAAGGGGGCAAAAATAATTCACCCCTCCACTTT. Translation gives CASSLEGGKNNSPLHF.

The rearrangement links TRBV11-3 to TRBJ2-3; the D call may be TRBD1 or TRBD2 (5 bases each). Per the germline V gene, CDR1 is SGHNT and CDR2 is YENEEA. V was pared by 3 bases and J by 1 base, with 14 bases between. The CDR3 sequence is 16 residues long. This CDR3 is CASSFLSPGRTDTQYF. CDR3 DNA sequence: TGTGCCAGCAGCTTTTTGAGTCCGGGACGCACAGATACGCAGTATTTT. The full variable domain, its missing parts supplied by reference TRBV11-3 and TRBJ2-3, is EAGVVQSPRYKIIEKKQPVAFWCNPISGHNTLYWYLQNLGQGPELLIRYENEEAVDDSQLPKDRFSAERLKGVDSTLKIQPAELGDSAVYLCASSFLSPGRTDTQYFGPGTRLTVL.

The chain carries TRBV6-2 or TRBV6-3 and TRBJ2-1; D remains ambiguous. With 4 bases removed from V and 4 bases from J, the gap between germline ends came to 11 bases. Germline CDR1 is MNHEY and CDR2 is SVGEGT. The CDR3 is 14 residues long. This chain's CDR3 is CASSLARRYNEQFF. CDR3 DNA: TGTGCCAGCAGTTTGGCTAGGCGTTACAATGAGCAGTTCTTC.

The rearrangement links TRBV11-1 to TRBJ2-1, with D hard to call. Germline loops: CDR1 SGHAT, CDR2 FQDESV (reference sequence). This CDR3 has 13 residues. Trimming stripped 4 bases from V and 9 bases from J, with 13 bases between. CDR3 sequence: CASSYGWGSEQFF. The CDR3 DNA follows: TGTGCCAGCAGCTACGGCTGGGGTAGTGAGCAGTTCTTC. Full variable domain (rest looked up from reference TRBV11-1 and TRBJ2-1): EAEVAQSPRYKITEKSQAVAFWCDPISGHATLYWYRQILGQGPELLVQFQDESVVDDSQLPKDRFSAERLKGVDSTLKIQPAELGDSAMYLCASSYGWGSEQFFGPGTRLTVL.

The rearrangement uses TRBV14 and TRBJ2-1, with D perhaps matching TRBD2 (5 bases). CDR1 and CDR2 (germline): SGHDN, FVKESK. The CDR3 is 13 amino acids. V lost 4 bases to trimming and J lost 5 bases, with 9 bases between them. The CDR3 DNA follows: TGTGCCAGCAGCCGTAGGACTGACAATGAGCAGTTCTTC. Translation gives CASSRRTDNEQFF.

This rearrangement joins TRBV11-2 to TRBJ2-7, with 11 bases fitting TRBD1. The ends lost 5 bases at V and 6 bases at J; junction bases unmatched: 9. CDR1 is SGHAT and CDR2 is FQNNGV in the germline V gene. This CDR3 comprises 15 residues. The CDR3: CASSERDRGGAEQYF. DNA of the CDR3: TGTGCCAGCAGCGAGAGGGACAGGGGGGGCGCCGAGCAGTACTTC.

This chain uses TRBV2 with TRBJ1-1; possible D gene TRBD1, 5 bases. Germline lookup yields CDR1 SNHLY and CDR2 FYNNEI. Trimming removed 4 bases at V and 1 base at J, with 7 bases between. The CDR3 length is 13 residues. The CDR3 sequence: CASSATENTEAFF. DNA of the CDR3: TGTGCCAGCAGTGCGACAGAGAACACTGAAGCTTTCTTT.